Sequencing of this T cell receptor beta chain was carried out in a study of glioma-infiltrating T cells after dendritic cell vaccination. Study-wide context: The vaccine used monocyte-derived dendritic cells pulsed overnight with autologous tumor lysate.

Time point in this sample: after dendritic cell vaccination, including at tumor progression/relapse. The PCR used 60 V beta and 13 J beta primers. TCRdb's copy holds only in-frame clones and misses some; the assay was immunoSEQ multiplex PCR. The sample includes tens of thousands of clones, about 79% of them seen just once. V was pared by 1 base and J by 8 bases, with 15 bases between. There are 15 residues in the CDR3. Germline V gene lookup returns CDR1 SGHNT and CDR2 YENEEA. This clonotype originated in a human donor with glioblastoma. The gene calls are TRBV11-3 and TRBJ2-1; D perhaps matches TRBD2 (5 bases). Sequenced material: blood, taken after dendritic cell vaccination. CDR3 loop: CASSLGGHPLDEQFF. The CDR3 DNA follows: TGTGCCAGCAGCTTAGGAGGGCATCCATTGGATGAGCAGTTCTTC.